This T cell receptor beta chain was sequenced in a study of CD8 T cells in ankylosing spondylitis. The study, taken as a whole, reports: One TCR beta motif, made up of fewer than 10 highly homologous variants, appeared characteristic of ankylosing spondylitis blood.

TCRdb itself ran the 5' RACE reads through MiXCR, one entry per CDR3 protein. This sample carries about 700,000 distinct CDR3 sequences, 19% of them seen once, and the ten largest clones take about 19%. This clonotype was recorded a few times. The antigen is undetermined. Material for sequencing was blood, either unsorted or a sorted T cell fraction (not recorded which). The source is a male donor with ankylosing spondylitis.

CDR3 residues: CASRDRGGTDTQYF. The CDR3 DNA follows: TGTGCCAGCAGGGACCGGGGAGGCACAGATACGCAGTATTTT. J is TRBJ2-3 and V is TRBV7-2, with D possibly matching TRBD2 (5 bases). The germline V and J ends were trimmed by 6 bases and 1 base, with 11 bases remaining between them. This CDR3 spans 14 amino acids. CDR1 SGHTA and CDR2 FQGNSA come from the germline V gene.